Listed here are 2 T cell receptor beta chains from one sample, sequenced in a study of cytomegalovirus exposure and HLA in healthy donors. The primer mix had 60 Vbeta and 13 Jbeta primers. The table came from immunoSEQ multiplex PCR; TCRdb's copy has only in-frame clones and leaves some out. The repertoire holds about 120,000 clones, with about 83% as singletons. Sequenced: PBMCs. These receptors came from a female donor in good health and CMV-seronegative.

The CDR3 DNA is TGTGCCAGCAGCTTAGGGGGCCCTAACTATGGCTACACCTTC. Its protein product is CASSLGGPNYGYTF. J is TRBJ1-2 and V is TRBV7-2; TRBD1 is a possible D gene (5 bases). V lost 1 base and J lost 0, with 6 bases in between. CDR1 and CDR2 from the germline V gene are SGHTA and FQGNSA. The CDR3 contains 14 residues.

Points on this clone: The junction departs from the called germline gene at one end, perhaps through a read error. The chain couples TRBV7-9 to TRBJ1-1; D might be TRBD1 (5 bases). Germline V gives CDR1 SEHNR, CDR2 FQNEAQ (reference sequence). The CDR3 has 13 residues. The CDR3 loop is CSSSLTGNTEAFF. The CDR3 DNA sequence: TGTTCCAGCAGCCTTACAGGGAACACTGAAGCTTTCTTT. Full variable domain (outside the CDR3, taken from reference TRBV7-9 and TRBJ1-1): DTGVSQNPRHKITKRGQNVTFRCDPISEHNRLYWYRQTLGQGPEFLTYFQNEAQLEKSRLLSDRFSAERPKGSFSTLEIQRTEQGDSAMYLCSSSLTGNTEAFFGQGTRLTVV.